The entry that follows covers one T cell receptor (beta chain) sequence. Its antigen is currently unknown. The CDR3 is 15 amino acids. Trimming cost V 1 base and J 4 bases, with 11 bases left between them. Germline V lookup: CDR1 LGHNA, CDR2 YSLEER. Clones were read by immunoSEQ multiplex PCR, and TCRdb kept only the in-frame ones, dropping some. The sample comprises about 480,000 clones, approximately 88% of which are singletons, and roughly 12% rests with the top ten. This sample is drawn from a study of Ad26.COV2.S vaccination and SARS-CoV-2 variants. Whole-study context: Doses of Ad26.COV2.S were injected into muscle once or twice, 56 days apart. Findings of the study overall: Overall T cell responses may have been underestimated by the analyses of TCR breadth and depth. People who got the vaccine had more spike-specific TCR breadth than people who got placebo.

Treatment described: approximately 18 received Ad26.COV2.S at low or high dose, single or two shots; roughly 5 received placebo; per-sample allocation not given. Material that was analyzed had been drawn on day 63 after the first vaccine or placebo injection. The chain is built from TRBV4-3 and TRBJ2-1; D might be TRBD2 (6 bases). This TCR was sampled from a person aged 18 to 65 who received the Ad26.COV2.S COVID-19 vaccine or a placebo. Sequenced material: peripheral blood, taken in a trial of Ad26.COV2.S vaccine versus placebo. The CDR3 loop is CASSQGEGTYNEQFF. The CDR3 DNA reads as TGCGCCAGCAGCCAAGGAGAGGGGACTTACAATGAGCAGTTCTTC.